One sample yielded the 13 T cell receptor beta chains listed below, sequenced in a study of human T cells and chemical hapten exposure (dated by TCRdb to about 2021). This sample's time point label indicates: patch test 2, 6 weeks after DPC sensitization. This specimen's treatment or condition label, per the study, means: therapeutic diphenylcyclopropenone sensitization with weekly scalp DPC. Libraries were built with RACE. Sequencer: NextSeq 500. Through fastp at Q25 and MiXCR, TCRdb rebuilt clones from the public reads, retaining in-frame beta chains. Every entry covers one CDR3 protein and lists the most common genes and DNA from its rows. In all, the sample holds roughly 100,000 distinct CDR3 sequences, and 7% to 10% of those were seen once. Approximately 2% of the sample belongs to the ten largest clones. The sequencing used whole blood, collected in connection with sensitization to the hapten diphenylcyclopropenone (DPC). The receptors shown here come from a middle-aged woman with alopecia areata. Some clones in this sample may be carry-over from other donors' samples.

This clonotype was recorded many times. The rearrangement uses TRBV14 and TRBJ1-5; D is unclear. Trimming cost V 3 bases and J 6 bases, with 21 bases left between them. CDR1 SGHDN and CDR2 FVKESK come from the germline V gene. The CDR3 has 17 amino acids. Written as DNA, the CDR3 is TGTGCCAGCAGCCACACCTTCCCAGGACGTCCTCCTCAGCCCCAGCATTTT. Protein sequence: CASSHTFPGRPPQPQHF.

In this sample, this clonotype turned up a few times. The rearrangement joins TRBV7-9 to TRBJ2-7; 8 positions match TRBD2. The CDR3 totals 14 residues. Germline lookup yields CDR1 SEHNR and CDR2 FQNEAQ (reference sequence). V lost 5 bases, J lost 5 bases, and 8 bases stayed unmatched. CDR3 loop: CASSHRGGTHEQYF. Here the CDR3 DNA reads TGTGCCAGCAGCCACCGGGGGGGCACCCACGAGCAGTACTTC.

V usage is TRBV7-2 and J usage is TRBJ1-5; possibly TRBD1 for D (6 bases). Per the germline V gene, CDR1 is SGHTA and CDR2 is FQGNSA. The V end lost 2 bases, the J end lost 3 bases, and 11 bases lay between the germline ends. There are 15 residues in the CDR3. CDR3 in amino acids: CASSLRQVINQPQHF. DNA of the CDR3: TGTGCCAGCAGCTTAAGACAGGTGATCAATCAGCCCCAGCATTTT.

This clonotype appeared a few times. The chain uses TRBV6-6 and TRBJ2-3, with D hard to call. CDR1 and CDR2 from the germline V gene are MNHNY and SVGAGI (reference sequence). This CDR3 is 12 amino acids long. The ends were cut back, 2 bases at V and 6 bases at J, with 6 bases in the middle. CDR3 nucleotides: TGTGCCAGCAGTTACCGTGAGGATACGCAGTATTTT. Encoded protein: CASSYREDTQYF.

This chain joins TRBV20-1 and TRBJ1-2; D call uncertain. Trimming removed 6 bases at V and 2 bases at J, with 4 bases between. This CDR3 is 10 amino acids long. CDR1 DFQATT and CDR2 SNEGSKA come from the germline V gene (reference sequence). CDR3: CSAPNYGYTF. For the CDR3, the DNA is TGCAGTGCCCCAAACTATGGCTACACCTTC.

The rearrangement joins TRBV3-1 to TRBJ2-5, with TRBD2 matching 8 bases. Trimming cost V 1 base and J 2 bases; bases outside gene matches: 6. The length of the CDR3 is 16 residues. Germline lookup yields CDR1 LGHDT and CDR2 YNNKEL (reference sequence). CDR3 loop: CASSQGISGTQETQYF. CDR3 nucleotide sequence: TGTGCCAGCAGCCAAGGAATTAGCGGGACGCAAGAGACCCAGTACTTC.

This clonotype was recorded many times. The genes are TRBV12-3 or TRBV12-4 and TRBJ2-2; D is uncertain. The V gene lost 6 bases and the J gene lost 5 bases, with 10 bases spanning the gap. The CDR3 runs 13 residues. Here the CDR3 DNA reads TGTGCCAGCAGCCCGGAACCTACCGGGGAGCTGTTTTTT. Its translation is CASSPEPTGELFF.

In this sample, this clonotype turned up a few times. The genes are TRBV3-1 and TRBJ2-2; D uncertain. Germline CDR1 LGHDT, CDR2 YNNKEL (reference sequence). CDR3 length: 13 amino acids. V dropped 1 base and J dropped 6 bases, with 6 bases sitting between them. CDR3 region: CASSQVAPGELFF. The CDR3 nucleotides read TGTGCCAGCAGCCAAGTTGCGCCCGGGGAGCTGTTTTTT.

The chain links TRBV4-3 to TRBJ1-5; tentative D call: TRBD1 (6 bases). CDR3 length: 14 amino acids. The ends were cut back, 2 bases at V and 2 bases at J, with 7 bases in the middle. Looked up from germline, CDR1 is LGHNA and CDR2 is YSLEER. For the CDR3, the DNA is TGCGCCAGCAGCCAACGGACAGGCAATCAGCCCCAGCATTTT. This gives the protein CASSQRTGNQPQHF.

This clonotype came up many times. The chain has TRBV7-9 and TRBJ2-1; TRBD2 agrees at 7 bases. Germline loops: CDR1 SEHNR, CDR2 FQNEAQ (reference sequence). The CDR3 has 16 residues. The ends lost 5 bases at V and 12 bases at J; junction bases unmatched: 19. The CDR3 protein is CASSPKWLAEERRQFF. DNA for the CDR3: TGTGCCAGCAGCCCCAAGTGGCTAGCGGAGGAGAGAAGGCAGTTCTTC.

This clonotype was counted ten times or more. This sequence joins TRBV9 and TRBJ2-1, with D possibly called TRBD1 or TRBD2 (5 bases each). Between the trimmed V and J ends, which lost 4 bases and 6 bases, there was a span of 17 bases. The CDR3 length is 15 residues. CDR1 and CDR2 from the germline V gene are SGDLS and YYNGEE. The DNA for the CDR3 is TGTGCCAGCAGCCCGGGACCGACCTTAAGCAATGAGCAGTTCTTC. Its protein is CASSPGPTLSNEQFF.

This clonotype was counted ten times or more. V usage is TRBV4-1 and J usage is TRBJ2-1, with D unclear. Trimming left V 4 bases short and J 0 bases short, with 10 bases between. The CDR3 runs 15 residues. The germline CDR1 and CDR2 sequences are MGHRA and YSYEKL. CDR3 nucleotides: TGCGCCAGCAGCCCGCACTTAACCTCCTACAATGAGCAGTTCTTC. This sequence encodes CASSPHLTSYNEQFF.

The chain uses TRBV20-1 and TRBJ2-1; the match to TRBD1 covers 7 bases. Germline V lookup: CDR1 DFQATT, CDR2 SNEGSKA (reference sequence). This CDR3 has 15 residues. J gave up 7 bases and V 0 bases, and 9 bases lay outside the gene matches. The CDR3 region has the DNA TGCAGTGCTAGAGATTGGCGGACAGGAGATAATGAGCAGTTCTTC. Protein product: CSARDWRTGDNEQFF.